Below, 30 T cell receptor beta chains from the same sample are listed, as sequenced in a study of human T cells and chemical hapten exposure. Time point meaning: patch test 3, about 24 weeks after DPC sensitization. The treatment was: therapeutic diphenylcyclopropenone sensitization with weekly scalp DPC. Via MiXCR, TCRdb re-called the RACE reads, giving one row per CDR3 protein. The table records more than 95,000 distinct CDR3 sequences, 25% to 35% of them present only once. Sequences were derived from whole blood, sampled in connection with sensitization to the hapten diphenylcyclopropenone (DPC). The receptor set was obtained from a man aged 40-49 years with alopecia areata. Some clones in this sample may be carry-over from other donors' samples.

This clonotype was recorded a few times. The gene calls are TRBV28 and TRBJ2-3, with D perhaps TRBD1 (6 bases). The CDR3 is 15 amino acids. V gave up 6 bases and J gave up 0 bases, with 13 bases separating them. Germline CDR1 MDHEN, CDR2 SYDVKM. CDR3 DNA sequence: TGTGCCAGCAGGGACAGCCTAGCTAGCACAGATACGCAGTATTTT. This codes for CASRDSLASTDTQYF.

The chain joins TRBV20-1 to TRBJ1-1; TRBD1 matches 8 bases. V lost 0 bases, J lost 3 bases, and 9 bases stayed unmatched. The CDR3 consists of 16 residues. The V gene's germline CDR1 is DFQATT and CDR2 SNEGSKA (reference sequence). The CDR3 protein is CSARDPAGGGYTEAFF. The DNA of the CDR3 is TGCAGTGCTAGAGATCCGGCAGGGGGCGGGTACACTGAAGCTTTCTTT.

This clonotype was recorded a few times. The CDR3 nucleotides read TGTGCCAGCAGTCCCTGGGCTAGCGGGAGCCCCTACAATGAGCAGTTCTTC. Protein product: CASSPWASGSPYNEQFF. J is TRBJ2-1 and V is TRBV27, with 10 bases lining up with TRBD2. With 5 bases clipped from V and 2 bases from J, the junction kept 9 bases outside the gene matches. The CDR3 runs 17 residues. Per the germline V gene, CDR1 is MNHEY and CDR2 is SMNVEV (reference sequence).

The chain joins TRBV20-1 to TRBJ1-6; TRBD1 agrees at 8 bases. In germline, CDR1 is DFQATT, CDR2 SNEGSKA (reference sequence). V gave up 5 bases and J gave up 8 bases; unmatched junction bases: 5. This CDR3 is built from 13 residues. DNA for the CDR3: TGCAGTGCTCCAACAGGGGGACATTCACCCCTCCACTTT. Amino acids: CSAPTGGHSPLHF.

The chain couples TRBV11-2 to TRBJ2-6; D ambiguous. Trimming cost V 0 bases and J 2 bases, with 8 bases left between them. There are 16 residues in the CDR3. The germline V gene has CDR1 SGHAT and CDR2 FQNNGV. The CDR3 DNA reads TGTGCCAGCAGCTTAGAATTGGACCCTGGGGCCAACGTCCTGACTTTC. Residues: CASSLELDPGANVLTF.

This clonotype was seen more than once but under ten times. The chain couples TRBV19 to TRBJ2-3; D might be TRBD1 (6 bases). Between the trimmed V and J ends, which lost 4 bases and 1 base, there was a span of 15 bases. The CDR3 runs 16 residues. Germline CDR1 reads LNHDA; CDR2 reads SQIVND (reference sequence). The CDR3, as DNA: TGTGCCAGTAGTACCGACCTACAGGGTCGCACAGATACGCAGTATTTT. It yields the protein CASSTDLQGRTDTQYF.

The gene calls are TRBV7-3 and TRBJ2-2, with 7 bases that match TRBD1. Germline lookup yields CDR1 SGHTA and CDR2 FQGTGA. This CDR3 region has 15 residues. J gave up 5 bases and V 5 bases, and 8 bases lay outside the gene matches. CDR3 nucleotides: TGTGCCAGCAGCCCCGCACAGGGGTCGACCGGGGAGCTGTTTTTT. Translated: CASSPAQGSTGELFF.

The chain joins TRBV28 to TRBJ2-3, with D perhaps TRBD1 (5 bases). The V gene lost 6 bases and the J gene lost 5 bases, with 12 bases spanning the gap. Per germline, CDR1 MDHEN and CDR2 SYDVKM. The CDR3 loop spans 13 amino acids. The CDR3 region is CASSPAREDTQYF. The CDR3 DNA reads as TGTGCCAGCAGCCCGGCCAGGGAAGATACGCAGTATTTT.

The V call is TRBV12-3 or TRBV12-4, the J call TRBJ2-1; tentative D call: TRBD1 (6 bases). The germline V and J ends were trimmed by 7 bases and 9 bases, with 16 bases remaining between them. The CDR3 loop spans 13 amino acids. CDR3 protein: CASKLGAKGEQFF. Written as DNA, the CDR3 is TGTGCCAGCAAGCTGGGGGCTAAGGGTGAGCAGTTCTTC.

The sample holds a few counts of this clonotype. The rearrangement links TRBV13 to TRBJ2-2; TRBD1 might be the D (6 bases). The CDR3 length is 15 residues. Germline V gives CDR1 PRHDT, CDR2 FYEKMQ (reference sequence). Trimming stripped 0 bases from V and 4 bases from J, with 9 bases between. The CDR3 spells CASSLGRGATGELFF. CDR3 nucleotides: TGTGCCAGCAGCTTAGGCAGGGGAGCCACCGGGGAGCTGTTTTTT. The whole variable domain, filled in from reference TRBV13 and TRBJ2-2, reads AAGVIQSPRHLIKEKRETATLKCYPIPRHDTVYWYQQGPGQDPQFLISFYEKMQSDKGSIPDRFSAQQFSDYHSELNMSSLELGDSALYFCASSLGRGATGELFFGEGSRLTVL.

This clonotype has only a few counts. V and J are TRBV7-2 and TRBJ1-1, with no clear D. V lost 5 bases to trimming and J lost 4 bases, with 20 bases between them. CDR3 size: 16 residues. CDR1 and CDR2 (germline): SGHTA, FQGNSA. The CDR3 loop reads CASSPRISRGGTEAFF. The CDR3 bases are TGTGCCAGCAGCCCCCGGATCAGTCGGGGAGGCACTGAAGCTTTCTTT.

V is TRBV28 and J is TRBJ1-1; no clear D. This CDR3 is 12 amino acids long. V was clipped by 8 bases and J by 1 base, with 8 bases between them. Germline V CDR1 and CDR2: MDHEN, SYDVKM. CDR3 DNA sequence: TGTGCCAGCCGTGATGCGAACACTGAAGCTTTCTTT. Translated, it gives CASRDANTEAFF.

In nucleotides, the CDR3 is TGCAGCGCCCGAAGGTCAGGTCAAAACATTCAGTACTTC. Its protein is CSARRSGQNIQYF. The rearrangement joins TRBV29-1 to TRBJ2-4; D unresolved. This CDR3 comprises 13 residues. CDR1 is SQVTM, CDR2 ANQGSEA, per germline. Trimming took 7 bases from V and 5 from J, leaving 15 bases between them.

V and J are TRBV11-1 and TRBJ1-2; TRBD1 is a possible D gene (5 bases). The V end lost 5 bases, the J end lost 4 bases, and 17 bases lay between the germline ends. The V gene's germline CDR1 is SGHAT and CDR2 FQDESV (reference sequence). The CDR3 runs to 15 residues. CDR3 region: CASSPSSTGVYGYTF. The CDR3 DNA reads TGTGCCAGCAGCCCTTCGTCCACAGGTGTCTATGGCTACACCTTC.

This clonotype appeared once. This chain uses TRBV20-1 with TRBJ2-7; 8 nucleotides line up with TRBD2. The junction had 11 bases not matched to a gene; V was cut back by 0 bases and J by 4 bases. Germline CDR1 is DFQATT and CDR2 is SNEGSKA (reference sequence). This CDR3 comprises 16 residues. CDR3 residues: CSARDRGSGRGYEQYF. CDR3 DNA: TGCAGTGCTAGAGATCGAGGGAGCGGGAGAGGGTACGAGCAGTACTTC.

J is TRBJ2-7 and V is TRBV20-1, with 9 bases that match TRBD1. Germline CDR1 DFQATT, CDR2 SNEGSKA (reference sequence). CDR3 length: 14 residues. V gave up 0 bases and J gave up 9 bases; unmatched junction bases: 9. The CDR3 coding sequence is TGCAGTGCTAGAGATGGGACAGGGCCCGGAGGGCAGTACTTC. This gives the protein CSARDGTGPGGQYF.

This chain joins TRBV2 and TRBJ2-1, with 10 bases aligning to TRBD2. The germline gives CDR1 SNHLY, CDR2 FYNNEI. This CDR3 region has 12 residues. Trimming at V came to 6 bases and at J to 8 bases, leaving 1 base not matched to a gene. CDR3 nucleotide sequence: TGTGCCAGCAGGGGACTAGCGTATGAGCAGTTCTTC. Its translation: CASRGLAYEQFF. Variable domain in full (rest from reference TRBV2 and TRBJ2-1): EPEVTQTPSHQVTQMGQEVILRCVPISNHLYFYWYRQILGQKVEFLVSFYNNEISEKSEIFDDQFSVERPDGSNFTLKIRSTKLEDSAMYFCASRGLAYEQFFGPGTRLTVL.

V is TRBV3-1 and J is TRBJ2-4; D uncertain. There are 13 residues in the CDR3. Germline-derived CDR1 and CDR2 are LGHDT and YNNKEL (reference sequence). V shed 3 bases and J shed 7 bases, with 10 bases lying between them. CDR3 sequence reads: CASSQGISNIQYF. CDR3 bases: TGTGCCAGCAGCCAGGGAATAAGCAACATTCAGTACTTC.

The chain uses TRBV5-1 and TRBJ2-7, with D unresolved. This CDR3 is built from 16 residues. V dropped 2 bases and J dropped 0 bases, with 15 bases sitting between them. Germline V gene lookup returns CDR1 SGHRS and CDR2 YFSETQ. Written as DNA, the CDR3 is TGCGCCAGCAGCTTCACCCCCGTCGGCAGCTCCTACGAGCAGTACTTC. This encodes CASSFTPVGSSYEQYF. The complete variable domain, with remaining parts taken from reference TRBV5-1 and TRBJ2-7, reads KAGVTQTPRYLIKTRGQQVTLSCSPISGHRSVSWYQQTPGQGLQFLFEYFSETQRNKGNFPGRFSGRQFSNSRSEMNVSTLELGDSALYLCASSFTPVGSSYEQYFGPGTRLTVT.

This clonotype was counted only a few times. The chain recombines TRBV6-5 with TRBJ2-1; D assignment may be TRBD1 or TRBD2 (5 bases each). The V and J ends lost 0 bases and 0 bases respectively, with 15 bases between them. CDR1 is MNHEY and CDR2 is SVGAGI in the germline V gene. CDR3 length: 18 amino acids. The CDR3 sequence is CASSYSRGLLSSYNEQFF. CDR3 nucleotide sequence: TGTGCCAGCAGTTACTCGAGGGGCCTCCTGAGCTCCTACAATGAGCAGTTCTTC.

The chain links TRBV12-3 or TRBV12-4 to TRBJ2-1; 8 bases map to TRBD2. J was trimmed by 3 bases and V by 5 bases; bases with no gene match: 21. This CDR3 comprises 20 residues. CDR3 nucleotide sequence: TGTGCCAGCAGTGTACCTGAGGGACTAGGGGCCAGCGGGTACTACAATGAGCAGTTCTTC. This translates into CASSVPEGLGASGYYNEQFF.

The chain employs TRBV15 and TRBJ1-3; 7 nucleotides agree with TRBD1. J was trimmed by 4 bases and V by 0 bases; bases with no gene match: 3. CDR3 length: 15 residues. Germline lookup yields CDR1 LNHNV and CDR2 YYDKDF (reference sequence). The CDR3 protein is CATSRDRGRGNTIYF. The CDR3 DNA reads TGTGCCACCAGCAGAGATAGGGGGCGCGGAAACACCATATATTTT.

The chain joins TRBV3-1 to TRBJ2-7, with a tentative D call TRBD1 (6 bases). This CDR3 spans 14 amino acids. The germline V gene has CDR1 LGHDT and CDR2 YNNKEL (reference sequence). V was cut by 4 bases and J by 3 bases, with 13 bases left in between. The CDR3: CASSRGTGNYEQYF. The CDR3 region has the DNA TGTGCCAGCAGCCGCGGAACAGGGAACTACGAGCAGTACTTC.

J is TRBJ1-4 and V is TRBV30, with 7 bases lining up with TRBD1. The CDR3 covers 12 residues. CDR1 GTSNPN and CDR2 SVGIG come from the germline V gene (reference sequence). The junction had 5 bases not matched to a gene; V was cut back by 5 bases and J by 8 bases. For the CDR3, the DNA is TGTGCCTGGGCGGGACAGTCAGAAAAACTGTTTTTT. Protein product: CAWAGQSEKLFF. The full variable domain, with the rest looked up from reference TRBV30 and TRBJ1-4, is SQTIHQWPATLVQPVGSPLSLECTVEGTSNPNLYWYRQAAGRGLQLLFYSVGIGQISSEVPQNLSASRPQDRQFILSSKKLLLSDSGFYLCAWAGQSEKLFFGSGTQLSVL.

The V call is TRBV7-2, the J call TRBJ2-4, with TRBD1 as a possible D gene (5 bases). CDR3 size: 13 residues. CDR1 SGHTA and CDR2 FQGNSA come from the germline V gene. Trimming took off 2 bases at V and 8 bases at J, with 10 bases between the two ends. The CDR3, as DNA: TGTGCCAGCAGCTTACAGGGTCGAGACATTCAGTACTTC. Amino acids: CASSLQGRDIQYF.

This clonotype appeared a few times. The rearrangement joins TRBV6-5 to TRBJ2-3; the D gene is possibly TRBD2 (6 bases). Deletions cut 4 bases from V and 2 bases from J, with 10 bases between. The germline V gene encodes CDR1 MNHEY and CDR2 SVGAGI. This CDR3 contains 14 residues. Written as DNA, the CDR3 is TGTGCCAGCAGTTGGGGACTGCACACAGATACGCAGTATTTT. This gives the protein CASSWGLHTDTQYF.

The V gene is TRBV12-3 or TRBV12-4, the J gene TRBJ2-1; TRBD2 is a possible D gene (5 bases). V lost 1 base to trimming and J lost 9 bases, with 16 bases between them. This CDR3 is built from 15 residues. CDR3 coding DNA: TGTGCCAGCAGTTTAGGGGGATCGGGATCTAGTGAGCAGTTCTTC. It translates to CASSLGGSGSSEQFF.

The V call is TRBV30, the J call TRBJ2-1; TRBD1 might be the D (6 bases). V was cut by 5 bases and J by 4 bases, with 6 bases left in between. The germline V gene has CDR1 GTSNPN and CDR2 SVGIG (reference sequence). The CDR3 extends over 11 amino acids. DNA of the CDR3: TGTGCCTGGCAGGGGTACAATGAGCAGTTCTTC. Protein product: CAWQGYNEQFF.

The chain's CDR3 is CASSLVAASGRSSRTQYF. The CDR3 DNA is TGTGCCAGCAGCTTAGTCGCGGCTAGCGGGAGGTCCTCGAGGACCCAGTACTTC. V usage is TRBV11-1 and J usage is TRBJ2-5, with 11 bases that match TRBD2. The CDR3 totals 18 residues. In germline, CDR1 is SGHAT, CDR2 FQDESV (reference sequence). With V trimmed by 1 base and J by 7 bases, 14 bases remained unmatched.

J is TRBJ2-3 and V is TRBV20-1, with D unresolved. Germline V gene lookup returns CDR1 DFQATT and CDR2 SNEGSKA (reference sequence). CDR3 length equals 11 residues. Trimming removed 6 bases at V and 3 bases at J, with 7 bases between. The CDR3 nucleotides are TGCAGTGCCAAATTAACAGATACGCAGTATTTT. This encodes CSAKLTDTQYF.